A single sample is the source of the 24 T cell receptor beta chains below, sequenced in a study of blood T cell repertoires in COVID-19. Data came from immunoSEQ multiplex PCR; TCRdb stores just in-frame clones and leaves some out. The table records approximately 110,000 clones, roughly 88% of them present only once. The material sequenced was peripheral blood. The receptor source for this set is a human donor in a cohort sampled during active COVID-19.

In its sample, this clone was seen once. The chain joins TRBV11-2 to TRBJ1-1; no clear D gene. This CDR3 region has 15 residues. V was trimmed by 1 base and J by 6 bases, leaving 15 bases between them. Germline lookup yields CDR1 SGHAT and CDR2 FQNNGV. The CDR3 here is CASSLVTGNDPEAFF. CDR3 in DNA: TGTGCCAGCAGCTTAGTTACCGGGAACGACCCTGAAGCTTTCTTT. Based on the CDR3 plus reference TRBV11-2 and TRBJ1-1, the full variable domain is EAGVAQSPRYKIIEKRQSVAFWCNPISGHATLYWYQQILGQGPKLLIQFQNNGVVDDSQLPKDRFSAERLKGVDSTLKIQPAKLEDSAVYLCASSLVTGNDPEAFFGQGTRLTVV.

The gene calls are TRBV3-1 (or the pseudogene TRBV3-2) and TRBJ2-1, with TRBD2 matching over 8 bases. With V trimmed by 10 bases and J by 6 bases, 8 bases remained unmatched. The CDR3 spans 13 residues. Germline CDR1 LGHDT, CDR2 YNNKEL (reference sequence). The CDR3 spells CATREGGINEQFF. The CDR3 DNA sequence: TGTGCCACTCGGGAGGGCGGGATCAATGAGCAGTTCTTC.

This rearrangement joins TRBV7-2 to TRBJ2-7, with D perhaps TRBD2 (6 bases). This CDR3 has 15 residues. V dropped 1 base and J dropped 3 bases, with 13 bases sitting between them. Germline V gene data show CDR1 as SGHTA and CDR2 as FQGNSA. CDR3 nucleotide sequence: TGTGCCAGCAGCTTAGATCGCGGGAAGATCTACGAGCAGTACTTC. Encoded protein: CASSLDRGKIYEQYF. Variable domain in full (rest from reference TRBV7-2 and TRBJ2-7): GAGVSQSPSNKVTEKGKDVELRCDPISGHTALYWYRQSLGQGLEFLIYFQGNSAPDKSGLPSDRFSAERTGGSVSTLTIQRTQQEDSAVYLCASSLDRGKIYEQYFGPGTRLTVT.

The chain couples TRBV11-2 to TRBJ2-7; 9 positions agree with TRBD1. The CDR3 is made up of 17 amino acids. The trim removed 2 bases at V and 4 bases at J, leaving 12 bases unmatched. The germline gives CDR1 SGHAT, CDR2 FQNNGV. The CDR3 region has the DNA TGTGCCAGCAGCTTAAGCCTTTCGGGGACAGGGTCGTACGAGCAGTACTTC. Its translation: CASSLSLSGTGSYEQYF.

This rearrangement joins TRBV5-1 to TRBJ2-7; 11 bases line up with TRBD1. CDR1 and CDR2 from the germline V gene are SGHRS and YFSETQ. Losses at the gene ends were 4 bases for V and 5 bases for J; bases not matched to a gene: 14. The CDR3 runs to 17 residues. The CDR3 spells CASSRDLPGQGGHEQYF. For the CDR3, the DNA is TGCGCCAGCAGCCGTGATCTCCCGGGACAGGGGGGGCACGAGCAGTACTTC.

This chain joins TRBV29-1 and TRBJ2-7; 7 bases match TRBD2. Germline values: CDR1 SQVTM, CDR2 ANQGSEA. This CDR3 is 13 amino acids long. V trimming: 6 bases; J trimming: 5 bases; junction bases outside the gene matches: 10. CDR3 protein: CSVGTKLTHEQYF. The CDR3 DNA sequence: TGCAGCGTCGGGACTAAATTGACTCACGAGCAGTACTTC.

V and J are TRBV24-1 and TRBJ2-2; weak D call: TRBD2 (6 bases). The CDR3 runs 17 residues. Trimming removed 4 bases at V and 5 bases at J, with 19 bases between. Looked up from germline, CDR1 is KGHDR and CDR2 is SFDVKD. CDR3 region: CATSDQIWARGTGELFF. The CDR3 nucleotides read TGTGCCACCAGTGACCAGATTTGGGCCCGGGGGACCGGGGAGCTGTTTTTT.

This chain joins TRBV14 and TRBJ1-1; unclear D gene. The CDR3 is made up of 13 amino acids. Germline V gene lookup returns CDR1 SGHDN and CDR2 FVKESK. V gave up 4 bases and J gave up 8 bases, with 14 bases separating them. The CDR3 region has the DNA TGTGCCAGCAGCCCGCGACGACTGATGGAAGCTTTCTTT. It codes for CASSPRRLMEAFF.

This clone was seen more than once but under ten times. The gene calls are TRBV4-1 and TRBJ1-1; 10 nucleotides line up with TRBD1. Germline lookup yields CDR1 MGHRA and CDR2 YSYEKL. This CDR3 contains 20 residues. With 1 base clipped from V and 5 bases from J, the junction kept 19 bases outside the gene matches. The CDR3 protein is CASSQALKRTTGTGVTEAFF. The CDR3 DNA reads as TGCGCCAGCAGCCAAGCCCTCAAACGCACAACCGGGACAGGGGTAACTGAAGCTTTCTTT.

This chain connects TRBV23-1 to TRBJ2-1, with D tentatively TRBD2 (5 bases). TRBV23-1 is known as an ORF, though its function is uncertain. CDR3 length: 17 amino acids. V was cut by 1 base and J by 4 bases, with 17 bases left in between. CDR3: CASSQFVLAPLYNEQFF. Written as DNA, the CDR3 is TGCGCCAGCAGTCAATTCGTTCTAGCCCCCCTTTACAATGAGCAGTTCTTC.

The chain joins TRBV5-1 to TRBJ1-1, with 11 bases fitting TRBD1. CDR1 is SGHRS, CDR2 YFSETQ, per germline. CDR3 length: 14 amino acids. The trim removed 4 bases at V and 4 bases at J, leaving 3 bases unmatched. The CDR3 DNA sequence: TGCGCCAGCAGCCTCGGACAGGGGGCCACTGAAGCTTTCTTT. Translated: CASSLGQGATEAFF.

This chain uses TRBV7-6 with TRBJ1-3, with D tentatively TRBD1 (5 bases). V lost 1 base to trimming and J lost 2 bases, with 6 bases between them. Germline lookup yields CDR1 SGHVS and CDR2 FNYEAQ. This CDR3 has 14 residues. The CDR3 protein is CASSLGQTGNTIYF. DNA of the CDR3: TGTGCCAGCAGCTTAGGACAGACTGGAAACACCATATATTTT.

This chain links TRBV9 with TRBJ1-2, with D perhaps TRBD1 (5 bases). The CDR3 has 15 residues. Trimming removed 1 base from V and 1 base from J, with 11 bases in between. Germline V CDR1 and CDR2: SGDLS, YYNGEE. CDR3 coding DNA: TGTGCCAGCAGCGTACCGTCGGGGGGTAACTATGGCTACACCTTC. The encoded protein is CASSVPSGGNYGYTF. Supplemented by reference TRBV9 and TRBJ1-2, the full variable domain reads DSGVTQTPKHLITATGQRVTLRCSPRSGDLSVYWYQQSLDQGLQFLIQYYNGEERAKGNILERFSAQQFPDLHSELNLSSLELGDSALYFCASSVPSGGNYGYTFGSGTRLTVV.

The chain uses TRBV27 and TRBJ1-6, with unresolved D. CDR3 length equals 14 residues. Germline CDR1 reads MNHEY; CDR2 reads SMNVEV (reference sequence). Trimming shortened V by 7 bases and J by 6 bases, and 13 bases separated the two germline ends. The CDR3 DNA reads as TGTGCCAGCACGCCGGGGTCGCGTAATTCACCCCTCCACTTT. It is translated as CASTPGSRNSPLHF.

The chain is built from TRBV5-5 and TRBJ2-6, with 7 bases identical to TRBD1. Germline V gene sequence: CDR1 SGHKS, CDR2 YYEKEE (reference sequence). CDR3 length: 16 residues. Trimming at V came to 5 bases and at J to 0 bases, leaving 5 bases not matched to a gene. The CDR3 DNA is TGTGCCAGCAGACAAGGGGGCCTCTCTGGGGCCAACGTCCTGACTTTC. This sequence encodes CASRQGGLSGANVLTF.

This clone is a singleton in its sample. The V and J genes are TRBV4-2 and TRBJ2-1; D unresolved. Deletions cut 0 bases from V and 7 bases from J, with 10 bases between. This CDR3 has 14 amino acids. Germline V gene data show CDR1 as LGHNA and CDR2 as YNFKEQ. CDR3 amino acids: CASSQDSWLNEQFF. The CDR3 DNA sequence: TGTGCCAGCAGCCAAGATAGTTGGTTAAATGAGCAGTTCTTC.

The chain recombines TRBV6-6 with TRBJ2-5, with 9 bases matching TRBD2. Unmatched junction bases numbered 14, after V lost 5 bases and J lost 1 base. Per germline, CDR1 MNHNY and CDR2 SVGAGI (reference sequence). CDR3 size: 18 residues. Here the CDR3 DNA reads TGTGCCAGCAGTCTTCAGCACCCACTAGCGGGTGCCCAAGAGACCCAGTACTTC. Translated: CASSLQHPLAGAQETQYF.

The chain links TRBV30 to TRBJ2-3, with 7 bases matching TRBD2. The CDR3 runs to 14 residues. Germline CDR1 is GTSNPN and CDR2 is SVGIG (reference sequence). Trimming took 0 bases from V and 2 from J; bases not matched to a gene: 2. In DNA, the CDR3 is TGTGCCTGGAGTGTACGGGACTACACAGATACGCAGTATTTT. Protein sequence: CAWSVRDYTDTQYF.

The rearrangement joins TRBV5-5 to TRBJ2-2; TRBD2 matches 8 bases. V was pared by 3 bases and J by 8 bases, with 12 bases of the junction left unmatched. CDR1 is SGHKS, CDR2 YYEKEE, per germline (reference sequence). The CDR3 length is 16 residues. The CDR3 region is CASSSGTSELGGELFF. CDR3 nucleotides: TGTGCCAGCAGCTCCGGGACTAGTGAGCTCGGTGGGGAGCTGTTTTTT.

The V gene is TRBV30, the J gene TRBJ2-7; D unresolved. The CDR3 runs to 13 residues. Germline V gene data show CDR1 as GTSNPN and CDR2 as SVGIG (reference sequence). The V end lost 3 bases, the J end lost 4 bases, and 13 bases lay between the germline ends. The DNA for the CDR3 is TGTGCCTGGAGAGAACCCCCCAGGTACGAGCAGTACTTC. It yields the protein CAWREPPRYEQYF.

The chain couples TRBV19 to TRBJ2-7; perhaps TRBD2 as D (6 bases). V dropped 3 bases and J dropped 3 bases, with 15 bases sitting between them. Germline V gives CDR1 LNHDA, CDR2 SQIVND (reference sequence). The CDR3 is 15 residues long. CDR3 coding DNA: TGTGCCAGTAGTATCAGTAGCGGAGGCCTCTACGAGCAGTACTTC. It translates to CASSISSGGLYEQYF.

The chain's CDR3 is CASSYSMAETNYGYTF. DNA for the CDR3: TGTGCCAGCAGTTACTCGATGGCAGAAACTAACTATGGCTACACCTTC. The rearrangement links TRBV6-2 or TRBV6-3 to TRBJ1-2; D remains unclear. There are 16 residues in the CDR3. Trimming removed 0 bases at V and 0 bases at J, with 11 bases between. The germline gives CDR1 MNHEY, CDR2 SVGEGT.

In DNA form, the CDR3 reads TGTGCCAGCAGTAGAACTAGCGGGACCCAGTACTTC. It is translated as CASSRTSGTQYF. The rearrangement joins TRBV28 to TRBJ2-5; 8 nucleotides match TRBD2. V lost 5 bases, J lost 7 bases, and 3 bases stayed unmatched. The CDR3 is made up of 12 amino acids. Germline assignment: CDR1 MDHEN and CDR2 SYDVKM.

The J gene is TRBJ1-2, the V gene TRBV5-5; a possible D gene is TRBD1 (6 bases). The V gene's germline CDR1 is SGHKS and CDR2 YYEKEE (reference sequence). With 2 bases removed from V and 4 bases from J, the gap between germline ends came to 15 bases. CDR3 size: 15 residues. This chain's CDR3 is CASSLGPGESYGYTF. As DNA, the CDR3 is TGTGCCAGCAGCTTAGGTCCAGGGGAGTCCTATGGCTACACCTTC.